This note documents a single T cell receptor beta chain sequence. The antigen remains unidentified. These data are taken from a study of cytomegalovirus exposure and HLA in healthy donors. Whole-study results and caveats: The number of N-insertions in an Asian-associated ancestry cluster was reportedly below the roughly 670-donor mean in a later analysis.

The CDR3 covers 14 residues. The germline V gene encodes CDR1 KGHSH and CDR2 LQKENI. Losses at the gene ends were 3 bases for V and 9 bases for J; bases not matched to a gene: 8. In the PCR, 60 Vbeta and 13 Jbeta primers were used. TCRdb keeps only in-frame clones here, not all; method: immunoSEQ multiplex PCR. The table lists about 70,000 clones. Material: PBMCs. This clonotype was obtained from a female donor in good health and CMV-seropositive. The gene calls are TRBV18 and TRBJ2-7, with TRBD1 matching 10 bases. CDR3 region: CASSPVGTGEVQYF. The CDR3 DNA follows: TGTGCCAGCTCACCCGTAGGGACAGGGGAAGTGCAGTACTTC.